The TCR beta chain under discussion was sequenced for a study of OX40 agonist ivuxolimab in advanced cancers. Overall study context: From roughly 20 to 79 years was the age range, with a mean of around 54 years, and about 83% were male.

The CDR3 covers 11 residues. CDR1 and CDR2 (germline): SQVTM, ANQGSEA. Sequencing used immunoSEQ multiplex PCR; TCRdb keeps in-frame clones, though not all of them. The sample records about 62,000 clones, nearly 90% being singletons. Note on this clone: Antigen specificity is unknown.

Study conclusions and caveats: Normalized T-cell clonal expansion was also low in some nonresponders.

The sequence derives from an adult with an advanced solid tumor such as melanoma, head and neck, liver or kidney cancer. The sample was CD4+ or CD8+ T cells sorted from blood, taken in a trial of the OX40 agonist ivuxolimab. The chain carries TRBV29-1 and TRBJ1-2; D is uncertain. CDR3 amino acids: CRTDGFWGYTF. CDR3 sequence (DNA): TGCAGAACTGACGGCTTCTGGGGCTACACCTTC.